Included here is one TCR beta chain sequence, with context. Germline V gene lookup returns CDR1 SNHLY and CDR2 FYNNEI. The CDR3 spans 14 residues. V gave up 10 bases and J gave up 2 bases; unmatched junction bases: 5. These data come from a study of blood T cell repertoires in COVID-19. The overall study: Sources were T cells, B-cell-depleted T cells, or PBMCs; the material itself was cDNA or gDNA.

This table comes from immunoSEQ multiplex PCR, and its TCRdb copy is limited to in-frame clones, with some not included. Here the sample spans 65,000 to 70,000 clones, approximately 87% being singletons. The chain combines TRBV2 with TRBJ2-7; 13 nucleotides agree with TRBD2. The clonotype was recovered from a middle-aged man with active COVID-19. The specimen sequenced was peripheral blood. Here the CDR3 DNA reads TGTGCCACTGAAGGGACTAGCGGGACCTACGAGCAGTACTTC. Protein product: CATEGTSGTYEQYF.